This T cell receptor (beta chain) was recorded in a study of blood T cell repertoires in COVID-19. Study-wide background: The analysed material was cDNA or gDNA that came from T cells, B-cell-depleted T cells, or PBMCs.

This CDR3 is built from 16 residues. Germline CDR1 ENHRY, CDR2 SYGVKD. The J segment lost 3 bases and the V segment lost 2 bases, leaving 5 bases of the junction unmatched. TCRdb keeps only in-frame clones here, not all; method: immunoSEQ multiplex PCR. The sample includes some 160,000 clones, roughly 91% of them seen just once. This chain connects TRBV10-3 to TRBJ2-2; TRBD2 agrees at 8 bases. The source of this sequence is a man aged 18 to 29 with COVID-19, enrolled during active disease. Input material: peripheral blood. DNA of the CDR3: TGTGCCATCAGTGAGACCGTAGCGGGATACACCGGGGAGCTGTTTTTT. Residues: CAISETVAGYTGELFF.